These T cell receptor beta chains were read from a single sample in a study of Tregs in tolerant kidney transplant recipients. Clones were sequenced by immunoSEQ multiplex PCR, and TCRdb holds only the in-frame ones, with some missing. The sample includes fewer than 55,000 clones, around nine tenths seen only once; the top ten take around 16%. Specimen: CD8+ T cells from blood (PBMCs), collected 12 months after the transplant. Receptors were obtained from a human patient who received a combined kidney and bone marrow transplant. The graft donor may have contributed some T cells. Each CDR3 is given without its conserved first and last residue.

ASSRLAPDTGELF TRBJ2-2 TRBV19
ASSLGVLGRGFLDEQF TRBJ2-1 TRBV7-2
ATSLRGYEQF TRBJ2-1 TRBV15
ASSVRVGTDTQY TRBJ2-3 TRBV27
ASSSTPTGPLGETQY TRBJ2-5 TRBV5-1
ASSIWTGIGTEAF TRBJ1-1 TRBV19
SGTTGGYEQY - TRBV29-1
ASSLGTGEIYNEQF TRBJ2-1 TRBV11-3
ASSLGQAAYNSPLH TRBJ1-6 TRBV5-4
ASSLIAGSSYEQY TRBJ2-7 TRBV11-2
ASSLEEVDRRSYEQY TRBJ2-7 TRBV5-1
ASTAGSSYEQY TRBJ2-7 TRBV6-5
SVVLTGPGYEQY TRBJ2-7 TRBV29-1
ASSPQGQGFGDTQY TRBJ2-3 TRBV7-9
ASSRTSGFTDTQY TRBJ2-3 TRBV7-3
ASSVQGSSYNEQF TRBJ2-1 TRBV7-9
ASSQDGLSYNEQF TRBJ2-1 TRBV4-3
ASSETRIYNEQF TRBJ2-1 TRBV13